What follows are 21 T cell receptor beta chains derived from one specimen sequenced in a study of cytomegalovirus exposure and HLA in healthy donors. Use of 60 Vbeta and 13 Jbeta primers characterized the PCR. The method was immunoSEQ multiplex PCR; TCRdb's version includes in-frame clones alone and lacks a portion of them. Among 120,000 to 150,000 clones listed, around 82% were seen once. Material: PBMCs. These receptors were taken from a woman aged 40 to 49 in good health and CMV-seropositive.

J is TRBJ1-2 and V is TRBV5-1; D unresolved. The germline gives CDR1 SGHRS, CDR2 YFSETQ. CDR3 length equals 13 residues. Trimming stripped 7 bases from V and 2 bases from J, with 12 bases between. For the CDR3, the DNA is TGCGCCAGCTCCGGCGGAGGGAACTATGGCTACACCTTC. Encoded protein: CASSGGGNYGYTF.

The gene calls are TRBV6-1 and TRBJ2-7; 7 nucleotides align to TRBD2. The V gene's germline CDR1 is MNHNS and CDR2 SASEGT. J lost 2 bases, V lost 3 bases, and 4 bases had no gene match. CDR3 length equals 14 residues. The CDR3 bases are TGTGCCAGCAGTGATGGAGCGGGACCCTACGAGCAGTACTTC. Translation gives CASSDGAGPYEQYF.

This chain links TRBV6-1 with TRBJ1-1; TRBD1 might be the D (5 bases). The germline gives CDR1 MNHNS, CDR2 SASEGT. The CDR3 loop spans 15 amino acids. V shed 5 bases and J shed 4 bases, with 17 bases lying between them. CDR3 bases: TGTGCCAGCAGTATTCACAGGTCCGGGAGCACTGAAGCTTTCTTT. This translates into CASSIHRSGSTEAFF.

This clone has only a few counts. This rearrangement joins TRBV7-2 to TRBJ2-5, with 8 positions matching TRBD2. After removal of 3 bases from V and 5 bases from J, the junction contained 8 bases not matched to a gene. Germline-derived CDR1 and CDR2 are SGHTA and FQGNSA. The CDR3 covers 15 residues. The CDR3 sequence is CASSFSGTGGETQYF. The CDR3 DNA reads TGTGCCAGCAGCTTTAGCGGGACGGGGGGGGAGACCCAGTACTTC. The variable domain in full, completed from reference TRBV7-2 and TRBJ2-5, reads GAGVSQSPSNKVTEKGKDVELRCDPISGHTALYWYRQSLGQGLEFLIYFQGNSAPDKSGLPSDRFSAERTGGSVSTLTIQRTQQEDSAVYLCASSFSGTGGETQYFGPGTRLLVL.

This clone was counted only a few times. V gene TRBV6-1 combines with J gene TRBJ2-5, with 8 bases that match TRBD1. Unmatched junction bases numbered 9, after V lost 6 bases and J lost 6 bases. Germline lookup yields CDR1 MNHNS and CDR2 SASEGT. CDR3 length: 14 amino acids. The CDR3 reads CASRPQTGVKTQYF. The CDR3 coding sequence is TGTGCCAGCAGACCCCAGACAGGGGTCAAGACCCAGTACTTC.

This clone has just a few counts. The chain employs TRBV10-3 and TRBJ2-1, with D unresolved. This CDR3 has 12 residues. The V end lost 0 bases, the J end lost 10 bases, and 7 bases lay between the germline ends. The germline gives CDR1 ENHRY, CDR2 SYGVKD. This CDR3 is CAISESVGEQFF. CDR3 sequence (DNA): TGTGCCATCAGTGAGTCGGTGGGCGAGCAGTTCTTC.

The genes are TRBV6-6 and TRBJ1-1; D possibly corresponds to TRBD1 (5 bases). Looked up from germline, CDR1 is MNHNY and CDR2 is SVGAGI (reference sequence). The CDR3 is 13 residues long. Trimming shortened V by 0 bases and J by 5 bases, and 7 bases separated the two germline ends. CDR3: CASSYSRGTEAFF. CDR3 sequence (DNA): TGTGCCAGCAGTTACTCGCGGGGGACTGAAGCTTTCTTT.

The V and J genes are TRBV5-1 and TRBJ2-1, with 9 bases aligning to TRBD2. V was clipped by 4 bases and J by 8 bases; unmatched bases: 7. The germline V gene encodes CDR1 SGHRS and CDR2 YFSETQ. The CDR3 length is 14 residues. CDR3 residues: CASSPRASGDEQFF. The DNA for the CDR3 is TGCGCCAGCAGCCCCCGGGCTAGCGGGGATGAGCAGTTCTTC.

DNA of the CDR3: TGTGCCAGCAGCCCTCGGACTAGCGGGAGGTACCCCTACGAGCAGTACTTC. It codes for CASSPRTSGRYPYEQYF. The chain has TRBV9 and TRBJ2-7, with 14 bases that match TRBD2. The V segment lost 4 bases and the J segment 2 bases; nucleotides outside the gene matches: 8. Per germline, CDR1 SGDLS and CDR2 YYNGEE. The CDR3 has 17 amino acids. The full variable domain, its missing parts supplied by reference TRBV9 and TRBJ2-7, is DSGVTQTPKHLITATGQRVTLRCSPRSGDLSVYWYQQSLDQGLQFLIQYYNGEERAKGNILERFSAQQFPDLHSELNLSSLELGDSALYFCASSPRTSGRYPYEQYFGPGTRLTVT.

The gene calls are TRBV5-1 and TRBJ2-1; possibly TRBD2 for D (5 bases). This CDR3 is built from 15 residues. Between the trimmed V and J ends, which lost 6 bases and 0 bases, there was a span of 13 bases. Germline values: CDR1 SGHRS, CDR2 YFSETQ. The CDR3 sequence is CASMERPSSYNEQFF. The DNA for the CDR3 is TGCGCCAGCATGGAGCGGCCCAGCTCCTACAATGAGCAGTTCTTC.

The chain has TRBV2 and TRBJ1-3; perhaps TRBD1 as D (6 bases). CDR3 length equals 16 residues. Germline CDR1 is SNHLY and CDR2 is FYNNEI. The V end lost 2 bases, the J end lost 7 bases, and 18 bases lay between the germline ends. The CDR3 loop is CASSETSIQGWNTIYF. The CDR3 nucleotides are TGTGCCAGCAGTGAAACGTCGATACAGGGATGGAACACCATATATTTT.

The genes are TRBV5-6 and TRBJ2-7; D might be TRBD1 (5 bases). V lost 2 bases, J lost 3 bases, and 12 bases lay in between. The CDR3 loop spans 14 amino acids. The germline V gene encodes CDR1 SGHDT and CDR2 YYEEEE. CDR3 coding DNA: TGTGCCAGCAGCTTCCAGGGTATGAACTACGAGCAGTACTTC. Its protein product is CASSFQGMNYEQYF. Combining the CDR3 with reference TRBV5-6 and TRBJ2-7 gives the whole variable domain DAGVTQSPTHLIKTRGQQVTLRCSPKSGHDTVSWYQQALGQGPQFIFQYYEEEERQRGNFPDRFSGHQFPNYSSELNVNALLLGDSALYLCASSFQGMNYEQYFGPGTRLTVT.

The chain couples TRBV29-1 to TRBJ2-5; D perhaps matches TRBD2 (7 bases). CDR3 length equals 13 residues. Germline V gene data show CDR1 as SQVTM and CDR2 as ANQGSEA. Trimming shortened V by 5 bases and J by 4 bases, and 14 bases separated the two germline ends. The CDR3 nucleotides read TGCAGCGTTCATCAAGGGGGGGGAGAGACCCAGTACTTC. As protein: CSVHQGGGETQYF.

The rearrangement links TRBV29-1 to TRBJ1-1, with TRBD1 matching over 9 bases. CDR3 length: 14 residues. J was trimmed by 4 bases and V by 7 bases; bases with no gene match: 10. Germline V gene lookup returns CDR1 SQVTM and CDR2 ANQGSEA. Here the CDR3 reads CSARTGVVVTEAFF. The CDR3 DNA sequence: TGCAGCGCTAGGACAGGGGTTGTAGTCACTGAAGCTTTCTTT.

The rearrangement joins TRBV2 to TRBJ2-2; D might be TRBD2 (6 bases). The CDR3 has 13 residues. Germline assignment: CDR1 SNHLY and CDR2 FYNNEI. Deletions cut 6 bases from V and 4 bases from J, with 9 bases between. The CDR3 here is CASSGEATGELFF. The CDR3 DNA follows: TGTGCCAGCAGCGGGGAGGCCACCGGGGAGCTGTTTTTT.

The chain recombines TRBV27 with TRBJ2-7; D possibly corresponds to TRBD2 (5 bases). This CDR3 is 14 amino acids long. The germline V gene encodes CDR1 MNHEY and CDR2 SMNVEV (reference sequence). Trimming took 6 bases from V and 0 from J, leaving 12 bases between them. The CDR3 bases are TGTGCCAGCAGCTCTAGCTATAGCTCCTACGAGCAGTACTTC. Translated: CASSSSYSSYEQYF.

The gene calls are TRBV15 and TRBJ2-5, with 9 bases matching TRBD1. The end of the DNA is better explained by TRBJ2-7, so the J call may be wrong. Germline V CDR1 and CDR2: LNHNV, YYDKDF (reference sequence). This CDR3 contains 15 residues. Here the CDR3 DNA reads TGTGCCACCAGCACCGGGACAGGGATCGTTTACGAGCAGTACTTC. Protein: CATSTGTGIVYEQYF.

CDR3 sequence (DNA): TGTGCCAGCAGCTCGCTAGCGGGAGGGCGCTACGAGCAGTACTTC. Its protein is CASSSLAGGRYEQYF. The rearrangement joins TRBV5-4 to TRBJ2-7; the match to TRBD2 covers 12 bases. This CDR3 is 15 amino acids long. The V and J ends lost 3 bases and 3 bases, in that order; junction bases with no gene match: 4. Germline V CDR1 and CDR2: SGHNT, YYREEE (reference sequence).

The rearrangement joins TRBV28 to TRBJ1-1; D unresolved. Germline CDR1 MDHEN, CDR2 SYDVKM. CDR3 length equals 13 residues. V was cut by 5 bases and J by 0 bases, with 7 bases left in between. CDR3 sequence: CASSETMNTEAFF. The CDR3 DNA sequence: TGTGCCAGCAGTGAGACTATGAACACTGAAGCTTTCTTT. Full variable domain (remainder filled in from reference TRBV28 and TRBJ1-1): DVKVTQSSRYLVKRTGEKVFLECVQDMDHENMFWYRQDPGLGLRLIYFSYDVKMKEKGDIPEGYSVSREKKERFSLILESASTNQTSMYLCASSETMNTEAFFGQGTRLTVV.

J is TRBJ2-7 and V is TRBV27, with 7 bases fitting TRBD2. Germline V gene sequence: CDR1 MNHEY, CDR2 SMNVEV (reference sequence). J was trimmed by 1 base and V by 6 bases; bases with no gene match: 0. The CDR3 length is 12 residues. The CDR3 region has the DNA TGTGCCAGCAGGCGGGGGTCCTACGAGCAGTACTTC. Its translation: CASRRGSYEQYF.

The chain combines TRBV29-1 with TRBJ2-7; possible D gene TRBD1, 6 bases. CDR3 length: 13 residues. V lost 4 bases, J lost 6 bases, and 16 bases lay in between. Germline CDR1 reads SQVTM; CDR2 reads ANQGSEA. CDR3 in DNA: TGCAGCGTTGCCGGGACAAGATCTACCGAGCAGTACTTC. Protein sequence: CSVAGTRSTEQYF.